The entry that follows covers one TCR beta chain sequence. Germline trimming cut 8 bases from V and 2 bases from J; bases unmatched to any gene: 13. Germline CDR1 reads GTSNPN; CDR2 reads SVGIG (reference sequence). There are 17 residues in the CDR3. The data stem from a study of T cell changes during pregnancy in multiple sclerosis. Method: immunoSEQ multiplex PCR; TCRdb's copy keeps in-frame clones and lacks some. The sample shows around 110,000 clones, roughly 92% of them seen only once. The TCR sequence derives from a female donor with multiple sclerosis, enrolled in a pregnancy study. V is TRBV30 and J is TRBJ2-1, with 12 bases matching TRBD1. Sequenced material: peripheral blood, taken after pregnancy. This chain's CDR3 is CAQGWDRGLTAYNEQFF. For the CDR3, the DNA is TGTGCCCAGGGGTGGGACAGGGGGCTGACGGCCTACAATGAGCAGTTCTTC.